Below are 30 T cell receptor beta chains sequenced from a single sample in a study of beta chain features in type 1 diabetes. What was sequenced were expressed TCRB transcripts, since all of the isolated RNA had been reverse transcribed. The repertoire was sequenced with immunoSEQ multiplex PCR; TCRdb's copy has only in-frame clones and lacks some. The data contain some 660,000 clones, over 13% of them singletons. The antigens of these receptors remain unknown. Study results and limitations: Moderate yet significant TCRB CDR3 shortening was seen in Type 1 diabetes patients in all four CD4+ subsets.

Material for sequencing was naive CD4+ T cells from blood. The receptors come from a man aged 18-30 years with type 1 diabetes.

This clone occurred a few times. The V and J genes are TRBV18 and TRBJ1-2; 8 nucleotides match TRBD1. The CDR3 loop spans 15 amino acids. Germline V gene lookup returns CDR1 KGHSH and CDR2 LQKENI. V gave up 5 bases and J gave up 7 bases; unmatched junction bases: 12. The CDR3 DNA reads TGTGCCAGCTCAGCCGACCGGACAGGGCTCCGTGGCTACACCTTC. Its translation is CASSADRTGLRGYTF.

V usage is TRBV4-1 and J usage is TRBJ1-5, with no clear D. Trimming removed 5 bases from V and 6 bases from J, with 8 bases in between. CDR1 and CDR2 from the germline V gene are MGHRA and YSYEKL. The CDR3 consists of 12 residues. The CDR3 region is CASSFGGQPQHF. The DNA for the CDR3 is TGCGCCAGCAGCTTCGGTGGTCAGCCCCAGCATTTT.

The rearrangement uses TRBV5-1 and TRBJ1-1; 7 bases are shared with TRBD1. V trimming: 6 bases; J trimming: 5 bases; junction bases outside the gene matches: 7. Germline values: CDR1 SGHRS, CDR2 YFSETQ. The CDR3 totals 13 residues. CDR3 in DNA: TGCGCCAGCAACAGGGGCCGGGGGACTGAAGCTTTCTTT. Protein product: CASNRGRGTEAFF.

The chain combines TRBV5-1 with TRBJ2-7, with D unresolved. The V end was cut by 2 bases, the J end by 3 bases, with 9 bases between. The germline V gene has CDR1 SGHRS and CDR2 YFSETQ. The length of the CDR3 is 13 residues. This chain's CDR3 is CASSLESVYEQYF. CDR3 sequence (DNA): TGCGCCAGCAGCTTAGAGAGTGTCTACGAGCAGTACTTC.

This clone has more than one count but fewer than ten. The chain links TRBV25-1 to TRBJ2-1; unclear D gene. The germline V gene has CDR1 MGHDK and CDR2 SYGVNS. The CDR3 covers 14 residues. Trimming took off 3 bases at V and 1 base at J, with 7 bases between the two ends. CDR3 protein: CASSDTLSYNEQFF. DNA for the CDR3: TGTGCCAGCAGTGATACGTTATCCTACAATGAGCAGTTCTTC.

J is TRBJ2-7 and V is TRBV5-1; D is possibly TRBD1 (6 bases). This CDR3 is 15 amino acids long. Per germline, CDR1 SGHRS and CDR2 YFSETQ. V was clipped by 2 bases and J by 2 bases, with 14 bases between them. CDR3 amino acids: CASSFSEQGTYEQYF. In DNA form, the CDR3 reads TGCGCCAGCAGCTTCTCGGAACAGGGTACCTACGAGCAGTACTTC.

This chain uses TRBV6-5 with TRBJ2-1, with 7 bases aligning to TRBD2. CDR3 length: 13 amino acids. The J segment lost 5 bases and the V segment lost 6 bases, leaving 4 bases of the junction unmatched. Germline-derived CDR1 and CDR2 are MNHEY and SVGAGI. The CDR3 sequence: CASSQTSHNEQFF. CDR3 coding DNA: TGTGCCAGCAGCCAGACTAGCCACAATGAGCAGTTCTTC.

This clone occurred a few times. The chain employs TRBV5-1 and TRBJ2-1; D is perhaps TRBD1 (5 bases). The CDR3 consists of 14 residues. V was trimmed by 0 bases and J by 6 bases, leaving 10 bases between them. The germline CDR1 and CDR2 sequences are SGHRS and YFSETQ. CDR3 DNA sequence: TGCGCCAGCAGCTTGGCGACCAGGGTCAATGAGCAGTTCTTC. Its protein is CASSLATRVNEQFF.

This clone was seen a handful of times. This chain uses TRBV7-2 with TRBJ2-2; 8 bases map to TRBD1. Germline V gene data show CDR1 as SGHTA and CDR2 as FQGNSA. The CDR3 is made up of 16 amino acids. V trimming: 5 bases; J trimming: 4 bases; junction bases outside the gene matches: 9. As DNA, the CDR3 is TGTGCCAGCAGCACCTCGGACAGGGCCTCCACCGGGGAGCTGTTTTTT. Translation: CASSTSDRASTGELFF.

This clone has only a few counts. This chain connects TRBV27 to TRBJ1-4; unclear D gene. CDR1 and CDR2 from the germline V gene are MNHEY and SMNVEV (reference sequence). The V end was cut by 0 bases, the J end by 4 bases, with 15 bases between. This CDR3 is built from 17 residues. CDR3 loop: CASSLSFLETGNEKLFF. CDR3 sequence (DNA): TGTGCCAGCAGTTTATCGTTTCTTGAGACGGGTAATGAAAAACTGTTTTTT.

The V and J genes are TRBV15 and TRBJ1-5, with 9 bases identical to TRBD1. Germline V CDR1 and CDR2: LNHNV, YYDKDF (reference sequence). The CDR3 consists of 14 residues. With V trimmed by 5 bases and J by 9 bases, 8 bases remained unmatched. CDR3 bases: TGTGCCACCAGCTCCCCGGGACAGGGATCGCCCCAGCATTTT. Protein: CATSSPGQGSPQHF. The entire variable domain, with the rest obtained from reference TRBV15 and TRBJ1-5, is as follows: DAMVIQNPRYQVTQFGKPVTLSCSQTLNHNVMYWYQQKSSQAPKLLFHYYDKDFNNEADTPDNFQSRRPNTSFCFLDIRSPGLGDTAMYLCATSSPGQGSPQHFGDGTRLSIL.

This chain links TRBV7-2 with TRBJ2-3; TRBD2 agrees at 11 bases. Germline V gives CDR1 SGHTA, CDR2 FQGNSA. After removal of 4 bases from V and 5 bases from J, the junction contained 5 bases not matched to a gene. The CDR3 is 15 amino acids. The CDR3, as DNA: TGTGCCAGCAGCTCAACAGGACTAGCGGGAGATACGCAGTATTTT. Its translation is CASSSTGLAGDTQYF.

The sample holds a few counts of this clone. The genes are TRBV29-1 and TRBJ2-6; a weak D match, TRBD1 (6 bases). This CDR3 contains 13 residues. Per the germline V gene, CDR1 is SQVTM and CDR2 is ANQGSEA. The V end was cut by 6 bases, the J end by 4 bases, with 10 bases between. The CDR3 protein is CSVGARGANVLTF. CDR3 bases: TGCAGCGTGGGGGCGAGGGGGGCCAACGTCCTGACTTTC.

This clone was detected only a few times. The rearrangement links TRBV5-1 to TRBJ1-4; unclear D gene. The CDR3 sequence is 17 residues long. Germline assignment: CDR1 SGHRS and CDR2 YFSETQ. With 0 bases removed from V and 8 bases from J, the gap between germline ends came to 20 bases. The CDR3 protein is CASSLGSGAGRREKLFF. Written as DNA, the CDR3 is TGCGCCAGCAGCTTGGGGAGCGGAGCCGGGCGGCGAGAAAAACTGTTTTTT.

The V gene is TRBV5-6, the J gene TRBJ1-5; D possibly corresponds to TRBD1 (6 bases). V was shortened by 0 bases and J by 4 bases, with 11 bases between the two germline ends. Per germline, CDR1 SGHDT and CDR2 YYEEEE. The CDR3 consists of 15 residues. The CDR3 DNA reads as TGTGCCAGCAGCTTGGGGGGGCCGCGGAATCAGCCCCAGCATTTT. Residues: CASSLGGPRNQPQHF. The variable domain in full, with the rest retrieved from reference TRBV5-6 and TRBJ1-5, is DAGVTQSPTHLIKTRGQQVTLRCSPKSGHDTVSWYQQALGQGPQFIFQYYEEEERQRGNFPDRFSGHQFPNYSSELNVNALLLGDSALYLCASSLGGPRNQPQHFGDGTRLSIL.

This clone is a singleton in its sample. The CDR3 protein is CASSPGTELPYEQYF. CDR3 coding DNA: TGTGCCAGCAGCCCCGGCACCGAACTACCCTACGAGCAGTACTTC. The V call is TRBV7-2, the J call TRBJ2-7, with D uncertain. Germline-derived CDR1 and CDR2 are SGHTA and FQGNSA. V was pared by 5 bases and J by 2 bases, with 16 bases between. The CDR3 consists of 15 residues.

CDR3 nucleotide sequence: TGTGCCACCAGCAGAGATTACGGGGGGGCCCTTAGCTACAATGAGCAGTTCTTC. Protein product: CATSRDYGGALSYNEQFF. The chain combines TRBV15 with TRBJ2-1; 8 bases fit TRBD2. The CDR3 sequence is 18 residues long. Germline values: CDR1 LNHNV, CDR2 YYDKDF (reference sequence). After removal of 0 bases from V and 3 bases from J, the junction contained 10 bases not matched to a gene.

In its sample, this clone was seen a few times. In DNA form, the CDR3 reads TGCGCCAGCAGCTTGAGCCCAGGGGGAAATGGCTACACCTTC. Amino acid sequence: CASSLSPGGNGYTF. The chain is built from TRBV5-1 and TRBJ1-2, with 7 bases identical to TRBD1. Germline V gives CDR1 SGHRS, CDR2 YFSETQ. The V gene end was trimmed by 1 base and the J gene end by 6 bases; junction bases not matched to a gene: 6. This CDR3 comprises 14 residues.

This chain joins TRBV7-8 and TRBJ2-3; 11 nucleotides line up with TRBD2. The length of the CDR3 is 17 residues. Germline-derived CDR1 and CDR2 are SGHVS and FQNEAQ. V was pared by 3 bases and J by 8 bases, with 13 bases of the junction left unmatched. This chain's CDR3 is CASSFGSRLAGSGTQYF. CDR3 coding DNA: TGTGCCAGCAGCTTCGGATCCCGACTAGCGGGGAGCGGTACGCAGTATTTT.

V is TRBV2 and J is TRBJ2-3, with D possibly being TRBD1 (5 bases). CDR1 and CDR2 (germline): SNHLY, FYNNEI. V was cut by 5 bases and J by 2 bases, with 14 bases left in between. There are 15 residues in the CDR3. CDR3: CASSKGAIVTDTQYF. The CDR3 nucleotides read TGTGCCAGCAGTAAAGGGGCAATAGTCACAGATACGCAGTATTTT.

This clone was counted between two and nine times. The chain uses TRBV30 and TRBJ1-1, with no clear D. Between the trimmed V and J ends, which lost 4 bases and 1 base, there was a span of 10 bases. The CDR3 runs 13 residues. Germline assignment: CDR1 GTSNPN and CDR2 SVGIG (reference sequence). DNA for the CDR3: TGTGCCTGGAAAACGTACCCGAACACTGAAGCTTTCTTT. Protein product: CAWKTYPNTEAFF.

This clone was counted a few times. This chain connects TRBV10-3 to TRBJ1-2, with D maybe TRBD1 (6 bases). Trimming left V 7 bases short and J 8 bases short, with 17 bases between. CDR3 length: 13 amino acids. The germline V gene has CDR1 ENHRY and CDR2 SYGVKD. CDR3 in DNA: TGTGCCATCAACCCCCAGGGGATGGACGGCTACACCTTC. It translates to CAINPQGMDGYTF.

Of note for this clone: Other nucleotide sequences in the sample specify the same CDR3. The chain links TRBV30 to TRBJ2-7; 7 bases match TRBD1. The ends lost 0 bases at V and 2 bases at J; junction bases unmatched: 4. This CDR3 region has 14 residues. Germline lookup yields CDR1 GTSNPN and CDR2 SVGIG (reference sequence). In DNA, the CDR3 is TGTGCCTGGAGTGTAGGGGGCACCGCCTACGAGCAGTACTTC. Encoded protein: CAWSVGGTAYEQYF.

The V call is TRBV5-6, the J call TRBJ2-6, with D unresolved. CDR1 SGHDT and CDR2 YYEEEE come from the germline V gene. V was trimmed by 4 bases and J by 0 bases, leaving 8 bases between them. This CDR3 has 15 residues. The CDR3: CASSIQVSGANVLTF. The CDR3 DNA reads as TGTGCCAGCAGCATTCAGGTCTCTGGGGCCAACGTCCTGACTTTC.

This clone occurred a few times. CDR3 DNA: TGTGCCAGCGAGACAGGGGGCTACGAGCAGTACTTC. Translation gives CASETGGYEQYF. The chain carries TRBV2 and TRBJ2-7, with 9 bases identical to TRBD1. Germline CDR1 reads SNHLY; CDR2 reads FYNNEI. After removal of 8 bases from V and 3 bases from J, the junction contained 2 bases not matched to a gene. The CDR3 spans 12 residues. The whole variable domain, filled in from reference TRBV2 and TRBJ2-7, reads EPEVTQTPSHQVTQMGQEVILRCVPISNHLYFYWYRQILGQKVEFLVSFYNNEISEKSEIFDDQFSVERPDGSNFTLKIRSTKLEDSAMYFCASETGGYEQYFGPGTRLTVT.

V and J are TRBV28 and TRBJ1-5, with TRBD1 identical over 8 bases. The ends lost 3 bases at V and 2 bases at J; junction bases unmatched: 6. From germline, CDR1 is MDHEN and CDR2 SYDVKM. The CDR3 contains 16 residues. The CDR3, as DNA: TGTGCCAGCAGTTTGCCCAGGGGGCAAGGCAATCAGCCCCAGCATTTT. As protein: CASSLPRGQGNQPQHF.

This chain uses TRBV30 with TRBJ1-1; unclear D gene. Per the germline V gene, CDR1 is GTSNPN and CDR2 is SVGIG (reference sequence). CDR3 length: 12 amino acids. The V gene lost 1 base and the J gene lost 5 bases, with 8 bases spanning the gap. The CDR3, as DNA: TGTGCCTGGAGTGCGATGGGGACTGAAGCTTTCTTT. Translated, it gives CAWSAMGTEAFF.

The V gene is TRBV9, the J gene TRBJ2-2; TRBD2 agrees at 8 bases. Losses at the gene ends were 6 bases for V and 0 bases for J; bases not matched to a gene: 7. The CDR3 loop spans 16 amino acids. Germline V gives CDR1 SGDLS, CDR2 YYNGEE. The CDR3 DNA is TGTGCCAGCAACCTGGGAGCGGGGGCGAACACCGGGGAGCTGTTTTTT. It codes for CASNLGAGANTGELFF.

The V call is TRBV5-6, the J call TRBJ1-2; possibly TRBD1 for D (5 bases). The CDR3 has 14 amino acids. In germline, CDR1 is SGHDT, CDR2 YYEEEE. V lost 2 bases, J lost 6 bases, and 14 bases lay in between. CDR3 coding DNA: TGTGCCAGCAGCTTAGGACACCCGGCGGATGGCTACACCTTC. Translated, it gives CASSLGHPADGYTF.

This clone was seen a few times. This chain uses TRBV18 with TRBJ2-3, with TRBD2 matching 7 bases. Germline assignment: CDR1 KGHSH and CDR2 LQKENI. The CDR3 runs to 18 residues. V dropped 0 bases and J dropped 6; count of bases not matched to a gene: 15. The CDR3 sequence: CASSPPEQHGRMQDTQYF. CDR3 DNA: TGTGCCAGCTCACCACCGGAGCAACACGGGAGGATGCAGGATACGCAGTATTTT.